A selection of T cell receptor beta chains follows, all from one sample in a study of blood T cells in healthy people across ages. TCRdb reprocessed the 5' RACE reads via MiXCR and lists one record per CDR3 protein. Here the sample spans about 1,500,000 distinct CDR3 sequences, approximately 38% being singletons. Sequenced material: blood. All receptors come from a woman under 30 in good health. The CDR3 runs from the conserved cysteine through the conserved F or W. The D gene is left open where the match is weak. A clone size is listed for some rows: how often the clone was seen (once, few, many), or a class if it is expanded.

v_call: TRBV4-1
d_call: NA
j_call: TRBJ1-1
cdr3_length: 14
clone_size: NA
cdr3_nt: TGCGCCAGCAGGGCGGCAGTCATGAACACTGAAGCTTTCTTT
cdr3_aa: CASRAAVMNTEAFF

v_call: TRBV29-1
d_call: NA
j_call: TRBJ2-1
cdr3_length: 10
clone_size: NA
cdr3_nt: TGCAGCGTTGCTGAGTATGAGCAGTTATTC
cdr3_aa: CSVAEYEQLF

v_call: TRBV7-9
d_call: NA
j_call: TRBJ1-1
cdr3_length: 17
clone_size: few
cdr3_nt: TGTGCCAGCAGCCCACTCGGTGAGCCGGAGAGGAACACTGAAGCTTTCTTT
cdr3_aa: CASSPLGEPERNTEAFF

v_call: TRBV7-6
d_call: NA
j_call: TRBJ2-7
cdr3_length: 15
clone_size: few
cdr3_nt: TGTGCCAGCAGCTTAGACCAGGGCAGCTCCTACGAGCAGTACTTC
cdr3_aa: CASSLDQGSSYEQYF

v_call: TRBV7-2
d_call: NA
j_call: TRBJ2-5
cdr3_length: 13
clone_size: NA
cdr3_nt: TGTGCCAGCAGCTTAGACTGGGGAGAGACCCAGTACTTC
cdr3_aa: CASSLDWGETQYF

v_call: TRBV20-1
d_call: TRBD2
j_call: TRBJ2-5
cdr3_length: 15
clone_size: NA
cdr3_nt: TGCAGTGCTAGAGATATGGCGGGGGGGTCTCCTGAGCAGTACTTC
cdr3_aa: CSARDMAGGSPEQYF

v_call: TRBV7-9
d_call: NA
j_call: TRBJ2-1
cdr3_length: 14
clone_size: many
cdr3_nt: TGTGCCAGCAGCCCAGGGACTTCTTACAATGAGCAGTTCTTC
cdr3_aa: CASSPGTSYNEQFF

v_call: TRBV4-1
d_call: NA
j_call: TRBJ2-7
cdr3_length: 16
clone_size: NA
cdr3_nt: TGCGCCAGCAGCCAAGTCATTGGACTGAACCTATACGAGCAGTACTTC
cdr3_aa: CASSQVIGLNLYEQYF

v_call: TRBV5-1
d_call: TRBD1
j_call: TRBJ1-2
cdr3_length: 13
clone_size: NA
cdr3_nt: TGCGCCAGCAGCCCGGGACAGGCCTATGGCTGCACCTTC
cdr3_aa: CASSPGQAYGCTF

v_call: TRBV20-1
d_call: TRBD2
j_call: TRBJ2-7
cdr3_length: 15
clone_size: NA
cdr3_nt: TGCAGTGCCGACTCCGGGACTAGCGTTCACAATGAGCAATACTTC
cdr3_aa: CSADSGTSVHNEQYF

v_call: TRBV29-1
d_call: NA
j_call: TRBJ1-1
cdr3_length: 13
clone_size: NA
cdr3_nt: TGCAGCGTTGAAGTATGGCAAAACACTGAAGCTTTCTTT
cdr3_aa: CSVEVWQNTEAFF

v_call: TRBV12-3/TRBV12-4
d_call: NA
j_call: TRBJ1-1
cdr3_length: 15
clone_size: NA
cdr3_nt: TGTGCCAGCAGTTCGACTCCAACAGGGAACACTGAAGCTTTCTTT
cdr3_aa: CASSSTPTGNTEAFF

v_call: TRBV20-1
d_call: NA
j_call: TRBJ1-1
cdr3_length: 14
clone_size: NA
cdr3_nt: TGCAGTGCTAGAGAAAGGATCATGAACACTGAAGCTTTCTTT
cdr3_aa: CSARERIMNTEAFF

v_call: TRBV12-3/TRBV12-4
d_call: NA
j_call: TRBJ2-7
cdr3_length: 15
clone_size: few
cdr3_nt: TGTGCCAGCAGGTTAATCGGCAGGGGCACCTACGAGCAGTACTTC
cdr3_aa: CASRLIGRGTYEQYF

v_call: TRBV20-1
d_call: NA
j_call: TRBJ1-5
cdr3_length: 15
clone_size: NA
cdr3_nt: TGCAGTGCCCGTCCCCCCGCGGTTAGCAATCAGCCCCAGCATTTT
cdr3_aa: CSARPPAVSNQPQHF

v_call: TRBV12-3/TRBV12-4
d_call: NA
j_call: TRBJ1-5
cdr3_length: 15
clone_size: once
cdr3_nt: TGTGCCAGCAGTTTAGAACAGTATAGCAATCAGCCCCAGCATTTT
cdr3_aa: CASSLEQYSNQPQHF

v_call: TRBV28
d_call: NA
j_call: TRBJ1-4
cdr3_length: 16
clone_size: few
cdr3_nt: TGTGCCAGCGGGAACCCAACAGGGCTCGGCGGTGAAAAACTGTTTTTT
cdr3_aa: CASGNPTGLGGEKLFF

v_call: TRBV7-9
d_call: NA
j_call: TRBJ1-6
cdr3_length: 15
clone_size: NA
cdr3_nt: TGTGCCAGCAGCTACTTGGCACAATCAAATTCACCCCTCCACTTT
cdr3_aa: CASSYLAQSNSPLHF

v_call: TRBV29-1
d_call: TRBD1
j_call: TRBJ2-3
cdr3_length: 15
clone_size: NA
cdr3_nt: TGCAGCGTCGCCGGGACAGGGAGAGAAACAGATACGCAGTATTTT
cdr3_aa: CSVAGTGRETDTQYF

v_call: TRBV7-2
d_call: NA
j_call: TRBJ1-5
cdr3_length: 15
clone_size: NA
cdr3_nt: TGTGCCAGCAGCTTAGTACACCCTAGCAATCAGCCCCAGCATTTT
cdr3_aa: CASSLVHPSNQPQHF

v_call: TRBV7-9
d_call: NA
j_call: TRBJ2-5
cdr3_length: 14
clone_size: NA
cdr3_nt: TGTTCCAGCAGCTTAGAGGACGGCGCTCTCACCCAGTACTTC
cdr3_aa: CSSSLEDGALTQYF

v_call: TRBV29-1
d_call: NA
j_call: TRBJ1-1
cdr3_length: 11
clone_size: few
cdr3_nt: TGCGGAGGGACACTGAACACTGAAGCTTTCTTT
cdr3_aa: CGGTLNTEAFF

v_call: TRBV7-7
d_call: TRBD2
j_call: TRBJ2-3
cdr3_length: 16
clone_size: NA
cdr3_nt: TGTGCTAGCAGCCCCGGACTAGCGTACAGCACAGATACGCAGTATTTT
cdr3_aa: CASSPGLAYSTDTQYF

v_call: TRBV4-2
d_call: NA
j_call: TRBJ1-6
cdr3_length: 15
clone_size: NA
cdr3_nt: TGTGCCAGCAGCCAAGTGGGTGGATTTAATGCACCCCTCCACTTT
cdr3_aa: CASSQVGGFNAPLHF

v_call: TRBV5-5
d_call: TRBD1
j_call: TRBJ2-7
cdr3_length: 15
clone_size: few
cdr3_nt: TGTCCCTTCACCAGGTCCGGGACAGGGATCTACGAGCAGTACTTC
cdr3_aa: CPFTRSGTGIYEQYF

v_call: TRBV20-1
d_call: TRBD2
j_call: TRBJ2-3
cdr3_length: 17
clone_size: NA
cdr3_nt: TGCAGTGCTAGTTATGGGGCTAGCGGGGTCCGCACAGATGCGCAGTATTTT
cdr3_aa: CSASYGASGVRTDAQYF

v_call: TRBV6-6
d_call: NA
j_call: TRBJ1-2
cdr3_length: 12
clone_size: few
cdr3_nt: TGTGCCAGTACGGACAGTACCTATGGCTACACCTTC
cdr3_aa: CASTDSTYGYTF

v_call: TRBV4-1
d_call: NA
j_call: TRBJ2-1
cdr3_length: 15
clone_size: many
cdr3_nt: TGCGCCAGCAGCCAAGACTCGGTCATCTACAATGAGCAGTTCTTC
cdr3_aa: CASSQDSVIYNEQFF